This note documents a single T cell receptor (beta chain) sequence. The source of the sample is a study of blood T cell repertoires in COVID-19. Study-wide context: The United States, Italy and Spain were the sources of the acute and convalescent COVID-19 samples. T cells, B-cell-depleted T cells, or PBMCs provided the cDNA or gDNA that served as material.

Trimming shortened V by 1 base and J by 8 bases, and 9 bases separated the two germline ends. The CDR3 runs 13 residues. Per the germline V gene, CDR1 is SGHDT and CDR2 is YYEEEE. Study processing details: Researchers report that nucleated cell counts were estimated from reference gene primer amplification. Produced via immunoSEQ multiplex PCR; TCRdb's table is partial and in-frame only. The V and J calls and the clone size are those of that table, but D and trimming were determined from the DNA. The sample yields fewer than 75,000 clones, 79% seen once. Sequences were obtained from peripheral blood. The source is a woman aged 60-75 years with acute or convalescent COVID-19. V usage is TRBV5-6 and J usage is TRBJ1-4; D gene uncertain. CDR3 in amino acids: CASSLPMEEKLFF. CDR3 DNA sequence: TGTGCCAGCAGCTTGCCCATGGAGGAAAAACTGTTTTTT.